The text below deals with one T cell receptor (beta chain). The antigen is not known. This record comes from a study of CD8 T cells in ankylosing spondylitis. Germline V CDR1 and CDR2: SGHVS, FNYEAQ. With 9 bases removed from V and 5 bases from J, the gap between germline ends came to 22 bases. This CDR3 region has 16 residues. TCRdb redid the calling of the 5' RACE reads with MiXCR, one entry per CDR3 protein. The table has 150,000 or so distinct CDR3 sequences, roughly 11% seen once; the top ten hold 29%. Overall study results and limits: Blood of patients with ankylosing spondylitis appeared to be characterized by a TCR beta motif of roughly eight highly homologous variants.

Sequencing was performed on blood, either unsorted or a sorted T cell fraction (not recorded which). The TCR originated in a male donor with ankylosing spondylitis or in good health (not recorded which). The genes are TRBV7-6 and TRBJ2-2, with a possible D match to TRBD2 (7 bases). This CDR3 is CASVSGGAHNTGELFF. The DNA of the CDR3 is TGTGCCAGTGTGTCTGGGGGGGCGCATAATACCGGGGAGCTGTTTTTT.